The following is a T cell receptor (beta chain) sequence with its context. The target of this receptor is not known. The sample holds no much larger clone one base away, and base qualities are not on file. V drops 3 bases and J drops 4 bases, leaving 10 bases in between. The germline V gene encodes CDR1 MDHEN and CDR2 SYDVKM. The CDR3, cysteine through phenylalanine, is 14 amino acids long. The entry retains the CDR3 DNA only, 42 bases that are in frame from base 1. This sample is part of a study of shared clonotypes between healthy human individuals (TCRdb year 2020). With regard to the full study: A few men and two women, aged 18 to 49 years, made up the cohort. To increase sequencing depth and limit assay-specific biases, TCR repertoire library preparation and sequencing were carried out by different laboratories using diverse techniques. The study deeply sequenced blood TCR repertoires of about 5 healthy adults to estimate repertoire size and the extent of clonotype sharing between individuals. Leukapheresis yielded between about 0.85 and 10 billion PBMCs per donor. For each donor, CD4 naive and CD4 memory were each given three plates, CD8 naive was given two plates, and CD8 memory was given one plate. On the study overall, not on this receptor specifically: Compared with non-shared clonotypes, clonotypes shared by all four sorted-subset donors had higher generation probabilities. When a handful of donors were compared, the shared fraction of clonotypes was about 5.4% for naive CD4, more than 3% for naive CD8, 2% to 2.5% for memory CD4, and 0.4% for memory CD8. Naive subsets generally had larger estimated clonotype richness than memory subsets. The small number of donors limited the genetic and exposure-history diversity represented. Sampling was limited to blood, and TCR repertoires in tissue likely differ from TCR repertoires in blood. Rarefaction of sorted-subset datasets indicated incomplete sequencing despite the large sequencing depth. Based on pairwise subsampling, the degree of clonotype sharing among donors was expected to be affected by sequencing depth.

For the CD8 naive samples, CD45RO-negative cells were positively selected for CCR7, yielding a CD45RA+CCR7+ population from which TemRA cells were excluded. The donors were healthy, HIV-negative adults who had no recently reported acute infections or vaccinations. All donors were Caucasian adults living in Nashville, Tennessee, USA. Blood was obtained by leukapheresis, after which PBMCs were separated by Ficoll-Histopaque density gradient centrifugation and cryopreserved in liquid nitrogen vapor phase. Analytical flow cytometry was used to check the purity and quantity of every magnetically sorted T cell population. Genomic DNA was isolated from each sorted fraction and quantified by UV absorbance on a Nanodrop 2000c. Using the deep immunoSEQ assay, TCR CDR3 regions were amplified from genomic DNA by multiplex PCR. Extracted genomic DNA from each cell subset was distributed evenly across all wells of several immunoSEQ 96-well plates, and each plate was treated as a replicate. For sorted subsets, approximately 190 ng of genomic DNA, equivalent to 25,000 to 35,000 T cell genomes, went into each replicate PCR. The purified libraries were quantified using a Qubit 3.0 fluorometer, sized with a Bioanalyzer 2100, and then quantified again using the KAPA Library Quantification kit. Every immunoSEQ 96-well plate was sequenced on a dedicated single-read 150-cycle Illumina NextSeq 550 flow cell. The original methods were these. Because the immunoSEQ output held only junctional sequences and lacked quality scores, the filtering could not match the filtering applied to full-length reads. Sequences were annotated with PyIR, a Python wrapper for IgBLAST v1.9, and V/J genes and CDR3 were assigned using IMGT germline references. Reads were filtered out if the reads had weak V/J assignments (E-value above 1e-6), no CDR3, stop codons, out-of-frame junctions, or ambiguous translated residues. A V3J clonotype was defined by an identical inferred V gene, J gene, and CDR3 amino acid sequence. Percentage overlap between repertoires was calculated by dividing the number of shared unique clonotypes by the size of the smaller repertoire. RTK rarefaction, the Chao1 estimator, and Recon v2.1 estimates of unobserved clonotypes were used to assess repertoire richness. OLGA was used to compute generation probabilities for all TCRbeta clonotypes that the gDNA method yielded from four donors. TCRdb limited this immuneACCESS table to in-frame rearrangements with V and J called. A share of clones is missing; checked studies link under half to unresolved V genes, and the rest is unexplained. V, J and clone size derive from that table, while D and trimming were established from the DNA sequence. Counted in this sample were some 2 million clones; about 95% of them appeared once. In total, the top ten clones hold roughly 1% of the sample.

This TCR derives from a man in his late teens or twenties in good health. Recombination joined TRBV28 with TRBJ1-5, with no confidently assigned D gene. Sequenced input: naive CD8+ T cells sorted from blood. According to the study, the label for this sample's cell subset or site signals: CD45RA+CCR7+. The DNA sequence is TGTGCCAGCAGTTTTGCGATTGGGAATCAGCCCCAGCATTTT. Translated, it reads CASSFAIGNQPQHF.